This TCR beta chain was observed in a study of regulatory T cells in long-lasting Graves disease. At the level of the study: The antithyroid drugs taken by newly diagnosed Graves' patients had been used for under 3 months. Study outcomes and limitations: Patients with persistent disease showed a bias toward TRBV28, TRBJ1-2 and TRBJ2-5.

Sequencing libraries for TCR beta were prepared with iRepertoire HTBI primers and Arm-PCR of CDR3 regions. TCRdb passed the multiplex PCR reads through MiXCR, listing each CDR3 protein once. Of around 420,000 distinct CDR3 sequences listed, around 16% are singletons. This clonotype was picked up many times. Its antigen is currently unknown. The time point is: newly diagnosed GD, antithyroid drugs for less than 3 months. Scientists built the TCR library using RNA that was extracted from PBMCs. Trimming stripped 7 bases from V and 0 bases from J, with 10 bases between. CDR1 is GTSNPN, CDR2 SVGIG, per germline (reference sequence). CDR3 length equals 14 residues. These data were likewise used in another study, on T cells in Graves' hyperthyroidism and ophthalmopathy.

The clonotype was recovered from a woman aged 40 to 49 with Graves disease. The specimen comprised peripheral blood mononuclear cells (PBMCs), sampled at new diagnosis, from a patient treated with antithyroid drugs. The rearrangement links TRBV30 to TRBJ2-6; D is uncertain. CDR3 sequence reads: CALHPGSGANVLTF. As DNA, the CDR3 is TGTGCCTTGCACCCCGGCTCTGGGGCCAACGTCCTGACTTTC.